This is a list of T cell receptor beta chains from one sample in a study of cytomegalovirus exposure and HLA in healthy donors. Generated by immunoSEQ multiplex PCR, the TCRdb table keeps only in-frame clones and is missing some. The sample lists some 120,000 clones; roughly three quarters were seen once. The sequenced material came from PBMCs. The receptors shown here come from a young man in good health and CMV-seronegative. CDR3s include the opening cysteine and the closing phenylalanine or tryptophan. Each record gives: J gene, CDR3 length, clone size, D gene, V gene, CDR3 protein, CDR3 DNA. A D gene is named only where the DNA matches it firmly. Clone size appears in some rows only: once, few, many, or a class for an expanded clone.

J: TRBJ2-3
length: 15
size: -
D: -
V: TRBV7-6
CDR3: CASILTGGLTDTQYF
DNA: TGTGCCAGCATCCTAACGGGGGGCCTCACAGATACGCAGTATTTT

J: TRBJ1-2
length: 13
size: -
D: -
V: TRBV5-1
CDR3: CASSTTGAYGYTF
DNA: TGCGCCAGCAGCACAACAGGAGCCTATGGCTACACCTTC

J: TRBJ2-7
length: 14
size: -
D: -
V: TRBV29-1
CDR3: CSAAVPGLGNEQYF
DNA: TGCAGCGCGGCCGTTCCGGGACTTGGGAACGAGCAGTACTTC

J: TRBJ2-5
length: 14
size: -
D: -
V: TRBV6-5
CDR3: CASSYLGSAETQYF
DNA: TGTGCCAGCAGTTATCTGGGCTCAGCTGAGACCCAGTACTTC

J: TRBJ2-3
length: 15
size: -
D: TRBD2
V: TRBV6-6
CDR3: CASELMAGGVDTQYF
DNA: TGTGCCAGCGAGTTGATGGCGGGGGGGGTAGATACGCAGTATTTT

J: TRBJ1-4
length: 14
size: -
D: -
V: TRBV28
CDR3: CASSLGDRNEKLFF
DNA: TGTGCCAGCAGTCTAGGAGATCGGAATGAAAAACTGTTTTTT

J: TRBJ2-3
length: 15
size: -
D: TRBD2
V: TRBV5-4
CDR3: CASSYLAGDTDTQYF
DNA: TGTGCCAGCAGCTATCTAGCGGGGGACACAGATACGCAGTATTTT

J: TRBJ1-1
length: 14
size: many
D: TRBD1
V: TRBV9
CDR3: CASSVTTGGTEAFF
DNA: TGTGCCAGCAGCGTAACAACAGGGGGCACTGAAGCTTTCTTT

J: TRBJ2-7
length: 15
size: few
D: TRBD1
V: TRBV5-1
CDR3: CASSPVTGGSYEQYF
DNA: TGCGCCAGCAGCCCTGTGACAGGGGGGTCCTACGAGCAGTACTTC

J: TRBJ1-1
length: 14
size: -
D: TRBD1
V: TRBV6-5
CDR3: CASSPRTGYLVAFF
DNA: TGTGCCAGCAGCCCCCGGACAGGGTACTTGGTCGCTTTCTTT

J: TRBJ1-3
length: 17
size: -
D: TRBD1
V: TRBV19
CDR3: CASSSWTGGSSGNTIYF
DNA: TGTGCCAGTAGTTCGTGGACAGGGGGATCCTCTGGAAACACCATATATTTT

J: TRBJ1-2
length: 13
size: -
D: -
V: TRBV6-1
CDR3: CASSGGPNYGYTF
DNA: TGTGCCAGCAGTGGCGGTCCTAACTATGGCTACACCTTC

J: TRBJ1-2
length: 17
size: -
D: -
V: TRBV10-1
CDR3: CASCGGSRRSYCYGYTF
DNA: TGCGCCAGCTGTGGCGGATCAAGGAGGTCCTATTGCTATGGCTACACCTTC

J: TRBJ1-5
length: 13
size: -
D: TRBD1
V: TRBV11-1
CDR3: CASSRLQGQPQHF
DNA: TGTGCCAGCAGCCGGTTACAGGGGCAGCCCCAGCATTTT

J: TRBJ1-4
length: 16
size: few
D: -
V: TRBV28
CDR3: CASNTPGGGLYEKLFF
DNA: TGTGCCAGCAACACCCCTGGGGGGGGACTTTATGAAAAACTGTTTTTT

J: TRBJ1-3
length: 13
size: -
D: -
V: TRBV19
CDR3: CACSQTVSNTIYF
DNA: TGTGCCTGCTCCCAGACAGTATCAAACACCATATATTTT

J: TRBJ1-4
length: 13
size: few
D: -
V: TRBV2
CDR3: CASSGKVGEKLFF
DNA: TGTGCCAGCAGCGGGAAGGTTGGAGAAAAACTGTTTTTT

J: TRBJ2-7
length: 13
size: -
D: TRBD2
V: TRBV29-1
CDR3: CSVIYTGGGEQYF
DNA: TGCAGCGTGATCTATACGGGAGGGGGGGAGCAGTACTTC

J: TRBJ2-3
length: 13
size: -
D: TRBD1
V: TRBV2
CDR3: CASGTGGVGTQYF
DNA: TGTGCCAGCGGGACAGGGGGAGTTGGTACGCAGTATTTT

J: TRBJ2-1
length: 14
size: once
D: -
V: TRBV7-9
CDR3: CASSRTVLYNEQFF
DNA: TGTGCCAGCAGCCGTACAGTATTATACAATGAGCAGTTCTTC

J: TRBJ1-1
length: 13
size: -
D: -
V: TRBV7-9
CDR3: CASSPSQNTEAFF
DNA: TGTGCCAGCAGCCCCTCACAGAACACTGAAGCTTTCTTT

J: TRBJ2-3
length: 14
size: few
D: TRBD1
V: TRBV2
CDR3: CASNFQGAIDTQYF
DNA: TGTGCCAGCAACTTTCAGGGGGCAATAGATACGCAGTATTTT

J: TRBJ1-4
length: 14
size: -
D: -
V: TRBV27
CDR3: CASSRGGVREKLFF
DNA: TGTGCCAGCAGCCGGGGTGGGGTCCGCGAAAAACTGTTTTTT

J: TRBJ2-1
length: 13
size: -
D: TRBD2
V: TRBV5-1
CDR3: CASRAGRINEQFF
DNA: TGCGCCAGCAGAGCGGGGCGAATCAATGAGCAGTTCTTC

J: TRBJ2-7
length: 14
size: -
D: -
V: TRBV5-1
CDR3: CASSLGLINYEQYF
DNA: TGCGCCAGCAGCTTGGGACTAATAAACTACGAGCAGTACTTC

J: TRBJ2-7
length: 16
size: -
D: -
V: TRBV2
CDR3: CASSEGGWTEFYEQYF
DNA: TGTGCCAGCAGTGAAGGGGGTTGGACAGAATTCTACGAGCAGTACTTC

J: TRBJ1-5
length: 13
size: -
D: -
V: TRBV10-3
CDR3: CAIRELENQPQHF
DNA: TGTGCCATCAGGGAGTTGGAGAATCAGCCCCAGCATTTT

J: TRBJ1-1
length: 15
size: few
D: TRBD1
V: TRBV19
CDR3: CASTWTGGMNTEAFF
DNA: TGTGCCAGTACATGGACAGGGGGGATGAACACTGAAGCTTTCTTT

J: TRBJ2-3
length: 15
size: -
D: -
V: TRBV18
CDR3: CASSPRASITDTQYF
DNA: TGTGCCAGCTCACCACGCGCCTCGATCACAGATACGCAGTATTTT

J: TRBJ1-5
length: 12
size: once
D: TRBD1
V: TRBV28
CDR3: CASSMGQRHQHF
DNA: TGTGCCAGCAGCATGGGACAGCGGCATCAGCATTTT

J: TRBJ2-1
length: 15
size: -
D: TRBD2
V: TRBV5-4
CDR3: CASSLTSGPYNEQFF
DNA: TGTGCCAGCAGCTTGACTAGCGGCCCCTACAATGAGCAGTTCTTC

J: TRBJ1-3
length: 15
size: -
D: TRBD1
V: TRBV28
CDR3: CASSFTGEGGNTIYF
DNA: TGTGCCAGCAGTTTTACAGGGGAAGGTGGAAACACCATATATTTT

J: TRBJ2-3
length: 16
size: few
D: TRBD2
V: TRBV11-2
CDR3: CASSLGTSGGIDTQYF
DNA: TGTGCCAGCAGCTTAGGGACTAGCGGGGGGATAGATACGCAGTATTTT

J: TRBJ2-7
length: 11
size: -
D: -
V: TRBV29-1
CDR3: CSVGDLYEQYF
DNA: TGCAGCGTTGGAGATCTTTACGAGCAGTACTTC

J: TRBJ2-1
length: 15
size: -
D: -
V: TRBV7-2
CDR3: CASSSLGASYNEQFF
DNA: TGTGCCAGCAGCTCCTTGGGGGCCTCTTACAATGAGCAGTTCTTC

J: TRBJ1-5
length: 15
size: few
D: -
V: TRBV7-2
CDR3: CASSEDGVSNQPQHF
DNA: TGTGCCAGCAGCGAGGACGGGGTTAGCAATCAGCCCCAGCATTTT

J: TRBJ1-1
length: 14
size: -
D: -
V: TRBV6-1
CDR3: CASRGEFMNTEAFF
DNA: TGTGCCAGCCGGGGGGAATTCATGAACACTGAAGCTTTCTTT

J: TRBJ2-3
length: 15
size: few
D: -
V: TRBV19
CDR3: CASQTRGRSTDTQYF
DNA: TGTGCCAGTCAAACCAGGGGACGGAGCACAGATACGCAGTATTTT

J: TRBJ1-4
length: 14
size: -
D: TRBD1
V: TRBV6-5
CDR3: CASSRDRGNEKLFF
DNA: TGTGCCAGCAGTCGAGACAGGGGTAATGAAAAACTGTTTTTT

J: TRBJ2-7
length: 14
size: -
D: -
V: TRBV28
CDR3: CASTSQGGGYEQYF
DNA: TGTGCCAGCACATCCCAGGGGGGAGGCTACGAGCAGTACTTC

J: TRBJ1-1
length: 18
size: -
D: -
V: TRBV30
CDR3: CAWTHPPPHRVRYPEAFF
DNA: TGTGCCTGGACCCACCCTCCACCGCACAGGGTTCGATACCCTGAAGCTTTCTTT

J: TRBJ2-2
length: 15
size: -
D: -
V: TRBV7-3
CDR3: CASSLQGPNTGELFF
DNA: TGTGCCAGCAGCTTACAGGGGCCGAACACCGGGGAGCTGTTTTTT